Following are 23 T cell receptor beta chains from one sample sequenced in a study of T cell repertoires in cytomegalovirus infection. TCRdb reprocessed the reads via MiXCR and lists one record per CDR3 protein. Counted here are approximately 170,000 distinct CDR3 sequences, about a sixth occurring once; the ten biggest clones make up around a sixth. The sample comprised CD8+ T cells from PBMCs. The source of these receptors is a human donor in good health (CMV status not recorded). Some clones in this sample may be carry-over from other donors' samples.

The rearrangement uses TRBV6-2 or TRBV6-3 and TRBJ2-1; no clear D. CDR1 MNHEY and CDR2 SVGEGT come from the germline V gene. The CDR3 is 18 amino acids. The ends were cut back, 7 bases at V and 2 bases at J, with 24 bases in the middle. In DNA form, the CDR3 reads TGTGCCAGCAACCTAGAGCTCGATACCCCGCAGCCCTACAATGAGCAGTTCTTC. This sequence encodes CASNLELDTPQPYNEQFF.

The J gene is TRBJ2-1, the V gene TRBV12-3 or TRBV12-4; TRBD2 matches 8 bases. Trimming at V came to 3 bases and at J to 8 bases, leaving 15 bases not matched to a gene. The CDR3 covers 17 residues. CDR3 in DNA: TGTGCCAGCAGTTTTCTTTGGCGGGGGGTGCCCTCGGATGAGCAGTTCTTC. It is translated as CASSFLWRGVPSDEQFF.

The chain employs TRBV7-8 and TRBJ2-3; the match to TRBD1 covers 8 bases. The junction had 13 bases not matched to a gene; V was cut back by 4 bases and J by 4 bases. From germline, CDR1 is SGHVS and CDR2 FQNEAQ. The CDR3 is 17 amino acids. In DNA, the CDR3 is TGTGCCAGCAGCTCCTTCGGACAGGGAAGGTTCTCAGATACGCAGTATTTT. It specifies CASSSFGQGRFSDTQYF.

This clonotype was counted a few times. The V and J genes are TRBV7-9 and TRBJ1-6; D call uncertain. CDR3 length: 18 residues. CDR1 and CDR2 from the germline V gene are SEHNR and FQNEAQ (reference sequence). V was clipped by 1 base and J by 3 bases, with 16 bases between them. The CDR3 DNA reads as TGTGCCAGCAGCTTAGTTTCGTTAAGGGCCGGCTATAATTCACCCCTCCACTTT. It codes for CASSLVSLRAGYNSPLHF.

This clonotype appeared a few times. The chain employs TRBV5-1 and TRBJ1-4; D remains ambiguous. Trimming stripped 4 bases from V and 8 bases from J, with 12 bases between. Looked up from germline, CDR1 is SGHRS and CDR2 is YFSETQ. The CDR3 runs to 13 residues. The CDR3 DNA sequence: TGCGCCAGCAGCCTATCTCTCGGGGAAAAACTGTTTTTT. Its protein product is CASSLSLGEKLFF.

The V and J genes are TRBV11-2 and TRBJ1-5; TRBD1 matches 9 bases. Germline lookup yields CDR1 SGHAT and CDR2 FQNNGV. V gave up 8 bases and J gave up 5 bases; unmatched junction bases: 4. The CDR3 runs to 13 residues. CDR3 protein: CASDWTGDQPQHF. The CDR3 DNA reads TGTGCCAGCGACTGGACAGGGGATCAGCCCCAGCATTTT.

This clonotype turned up a few times. The chain carries TRBV7-8 and TRBJ1-6; tentatively, D is TRBD1 (5 bases). This CDR3 has 14 amino acids. The germline CDR1 and CDR2 sequences are SGHVS and FQNEAQ. Between the trimmed V and J ends, which lost 1 base and 9 bases, there was a span of 10 bases. CDR3 in DNA: TGTGCCAGCAGCTTAGAGATTGGGACTTCACCCCTCCACTTT. Protein sequence: CASSLEIGTSPLHF.

This clonotype was observed a single time. Since a much larger clone is just one base distant, this may be a read error. The gene calls are TRBV7-2 and TRBJ2-3, with D perhaps matching TRBD2 (6 bases). CDR3 length: 17 residues. V was shortened by 3 bases and J by 4 bases, with 20 bases between the two germline ends. Germline CDR1 and CDR2: SGHTA and FQGNSA. The CDR3 here is CASSFNPGGKRADTQYF. CDR3 sequence (DNA): TGTGCCAGCAGCTTCAACCCCGGGGGAAAGAGAGCAGATACGCAGTATTTT.

This clonotype was recorded a few times. The rearrangement links TRBV7-2 to TRBJ2-1; 8 bases map to TRBD2. Germline CDR1 and CDR2: SGHTA and FQGNSA. The junction had 10 bases not matched to a gene; V was cut back by 5 bases and J by 7 bases. The CDR3 covers 15 residues. CDR3: CASSPTRAGENEQFF. Written as DNA, the CDR3 is TGTGCCAGCAGCCCCACACGAGCGGGGGAGAATGAGCAGTTCTTC. Looking up the rest from reference TRBV7-2 and TRBJ2-1 gives the full variable domain: GAGVSQSPSNKVTEKGKDVELRCDPISGHTALYWYRQSLGQGLEFLIYFQGNSAPDKSGLPSDRFSAERTGGSVSTLTIQRTQQEDSAVYLCASSPTRAGENEQFFGPGTRLTVL.

The genes are TRBV7-8 and TRBJ2-3; D perhaps matches TRBD2 (5 bases). The germline V gene encodes CDR1 SGHVS and CDR2 FQNEAQ. The CDR3 covers 15 residues. With 5 bases removed from V and 6 bases from J, the gap between germline ends came to 18 bases. CDR3 amino acids: CASSEGLATPDTQYF. DNA for the CDR3: TGTGCCAGCAGCGAAGGCCTAGCTACACCGGATACGCAGTATTTT.

This clonotype was counted a few times. V and J are TRBV7-8 and TRBJ2-2, with 9 nucleotides matching TRBD2. J lost 5 bases, V lost 0 bases, and 7 bases had no gene match. This CDR3 spans 17 amino acids. Germline CDR1 SGHVS, CDR2 FQNEAQ. The CDR3 DNA follows: TGTGCCAGCAGCTTAGCGCGGGGACTAGCAGCTACCGGGGAGCTGTTTTTT. Residues: CASSLARGLAATGELFF.

This clonotype was observed a handful of times. This chain joins TRBV11-2 and TRBJ2-1, with D perhaps matching TRBD1 (6 bases). There are 14 residues in the CDR3. V lost 5 bases to trimming and J lost 5 bases, with 13 bases between them. From germline, CDR1 is SGHAT and CDR2 FQNNGV. The CDR3 DNA sequence: TGTGCCAGCAGCCCAGGGGACGTCCACAATGAGCAGTTCTTC. The encoded protein is CASSPGDVHNEQFF.

This clonotype was recorded a few times. The genes are TRBV20-1 and TRBJ1-3; possible D gene TRBD1, 5 bases. Germline CDR1 DFQATT, CDR2 SNEGSKA (reference sequence). V gave up 6 bases and J gave up 1 base, with 13 bases separating them. This CDR3 has 14 residues. The CDR3 sequence: CSAPARGSGNTIYF. The DNA for the CDR3 is TGCAGTGCCCCCGCAAGGGGATCTGGAAACACCATATATTTT.

The chain links TRBV27 to TRBJ2-3; TRBD1 aligns across 8 bases. The CDR3 spans 16 residues. Germline V gives CDR1 MNHEY, CDR2 SMNVEV (reference sequence). V dropped 5 bases and J dropped 4; count of bases not matched to a gene: 11. The CDR3 coding sequence is TGTGCCAGCAGTCTCAGAGGACAGGGACGGCCAGATACGCAGTATTTT. Its translation: CASSLRGQGRPDTQYF.

The rearrangement uses TRBV6-6 and TRBJ1-5, with 9 positions matching TRBD1. Germline V gives CDR1 MNHNY, CDR2 SVGAGI (reference sequence). Losses at the gene ends were 2 bases for V and 5 bases for J; bases not matched to a gene: 16. This CDR3 has 19 residues. CDR3: CASSYTLRDRVGGHQPQHF. The CDR3 region has the DNA TGTGCCAGCAGTTACACCCTCCGGGACAGGGTAGGGGGTCATCAGCCCCAGCATTTT.

In this sample, this clonotype turned up many times. The J gene is TRBJ2-7, the V gene TRBV7-2; tentatively, D is TRBD2 (5 bases). Germline V gene data show CDR1 as SGHTA and CDR2 as FQGNSA. CDR3 length equals 12 residues. Deletions cut 6 bases from V and 4 bases from J, with 10 bases between. The CDR3 spells CASSKDSYEQYF. Written as DNA, the CDR3 is TGTGCCAGCAGTAAGGACTCTTACGAGCAGTACTTC.

This sequence joins TRBV2 and TRBJ1-4; no clear D. The V and J ends lost 8 bases and 5 bases respectively, with 12 bases between them. CDR1 and CDR2 (germline): SNHLY, FYNNEI. The CDR3 extends over 13 amino acids. The DNA for the CDR3 is TGTGCCAGCCTTCCGCGTCCGAATGAAAAACTGTTTTTT. Its protein is CASLPRPNEKLFF.

This clonotype was picked up a small number of times. The chain joins TRBV12-3 or TRBV12-4 to TRBJ1-2, with D hard to call. V was pared by 7 bases and J by 2 bases, with 11 bases between. The CDR3 covers 13 residues. In DNA form, the CDR3 reads TGTGCCAGCACTCCCTACGGAAACTATGGCTACACCTTC. As protein: CASTPYGNYGYTF.

This clonotype was detected a few times. V gene TRBV7-2 combines with J gene TRBJ2-1; D gene ambiguous. The CDR3 totals 13 residues. Trimming removed 0 bases from V and 7 bases from J, with 7 bases in between. Per germline, CDR1 SGHTA and CDR2 FQGNSA. The CDR3 bases are TGTGCCAGCAGCTTAGCCTTGGAGAATGAGCAGTTCTTC. It specifies CASSLALENEQFF. Full variable domain (outside the CDR3, taken from reference TRBV7-2 and TRBJ2-1): GAGVSQSPSNKVTEKGKDVELRCDPISGHTALYWYRQSLGQGLEFLIYFQGNSAPDKSGLPSDRFSAERTGGSVSTLTIQRTQQEDSAVYLCASSLALENEQFFGPGTRLTVL.

This clonotype was seen repeatedly, ten times or more. V is TRBV7-2 and J is TRBJ2-1, with TRBD2 identical over 10 bases. The CDR3 covers 17 residues. V gave up 0 bases and J gave up 8 bases; unmatched junction bases: 10. CDR1 and CDR2 from the germline V gene are SGHTA and FQGNSA. CDR3: CASSLAGRTSGDYEQFF. The CDR3 region has the DNA TGTGCCAGCAGCTTAGCGGGTCGTACTAGCGGGGATTATGAGCAGTTCTTC.

This clonotype was recorded a few times. The genes are TRBV6-2 or TRBV6-3 and TRBJ1-1; no clear D gene. V was pared by 0 bases and J by 6 bases, with 14 bases between. The CDR3 is 15 residues long. Germline-derived CDR1 and CDR2 are MNHEY and SVGEGT. The DNA for the CDR3 is TGTGCCAGCAGTTACTCCCCGACTGCCTGGGCTGAAGCTTTCTTT. Translation gives CASSYSPTAWAEAFF.

This clonotype showed up just a few times. The chain is built from TRBV7-2 and TRBJ2-3, with 12 bases lining up with TRBD2. The germline gives CDR1 SGHTA, CDR2 FQGNSA. This CDR3 has 15 residues. The V and J ends lost 5 bases and 3 bases, in that order; junction bases with no gene match: 3. In nucleotides, the CDR3 is TGTGCCAGCAGCATCGGACTAGCGGGGACAGATACGCAGTATTTT. Its translation is CASSIGLAGTDTQYF.

This clonotype was detected a few times. The V call is TRBV7-4, the J call TRBJ1-1; no clear D gene. Between the trimmed V and J ends, which lost 4 bases and 7 bases, there was a span of 7 bases. The germline gives CDR1 SGHVT, CDR2 SQSDAQ. This CDR3 region has 11 residues. The CDR3 region is CASSYAGEAFF. The CDR3 DNA sequence: TGTGCCAGCAGCTATGCCGGTGAAGCTTTCTTT.